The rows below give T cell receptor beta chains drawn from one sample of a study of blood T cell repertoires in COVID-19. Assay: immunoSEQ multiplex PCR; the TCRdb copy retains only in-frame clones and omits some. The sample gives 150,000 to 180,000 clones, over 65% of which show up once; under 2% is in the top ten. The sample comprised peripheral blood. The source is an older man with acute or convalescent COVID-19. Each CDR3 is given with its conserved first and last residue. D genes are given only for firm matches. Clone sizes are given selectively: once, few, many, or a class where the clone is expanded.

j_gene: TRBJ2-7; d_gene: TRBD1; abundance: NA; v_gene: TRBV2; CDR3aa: CASSEGGQGTIEQYF; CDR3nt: TGTGCCAGCAGTGAGGGGGGACAGGGTACGATCGAGCAGTACTTC
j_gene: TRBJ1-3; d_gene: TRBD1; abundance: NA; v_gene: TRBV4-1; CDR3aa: CASSQTGTGGGLSTGNTIYF; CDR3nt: TGCGCCAGCAGCCAGACAGGGACAGGGGGCGGTCTAAGTACTGGAAACACCATATATTTT
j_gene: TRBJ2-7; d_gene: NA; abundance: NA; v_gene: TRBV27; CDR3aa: CASSLWPPLEQYF; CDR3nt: TGTGCCAGCAGTTTATGGCCCCCTTTGGAGCAGTACTTC
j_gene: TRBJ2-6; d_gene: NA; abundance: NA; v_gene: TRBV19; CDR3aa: CASSIGLSGANVLTF; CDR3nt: TGTGCCAGTAGTATCGGACTCTCTGGGGCCAACGTCCTGACTTTC
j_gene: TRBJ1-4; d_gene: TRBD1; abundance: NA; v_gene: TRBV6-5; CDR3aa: CASSNTGGTNEKLFF; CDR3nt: TGTGCCAGCAGTAACACAGGGGGGACTAATGAAAAACTGTTTTTT
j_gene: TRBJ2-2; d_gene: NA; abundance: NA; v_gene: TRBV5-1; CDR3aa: CASSPNPVGNTGELFF; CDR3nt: TGCGCCAGCAGCCCGAATCCGGTCGGGAACACCGGGGAGCTGTTTTTT
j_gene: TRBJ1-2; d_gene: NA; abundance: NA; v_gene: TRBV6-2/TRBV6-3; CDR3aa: CASSDTGIYGYTF; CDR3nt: TGTGCCAGCAGTGACACAGGAATCTATGGCTACACCTTC
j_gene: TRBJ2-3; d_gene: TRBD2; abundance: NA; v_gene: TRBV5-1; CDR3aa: CASSGAGGRTDTQYF; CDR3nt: TGCGCCAGCAGCGGGGCGGGGGGGCGGACAGATACGCAGTATTTT
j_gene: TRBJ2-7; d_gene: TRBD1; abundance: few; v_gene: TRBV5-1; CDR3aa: CASSFEAGGVDEQYF; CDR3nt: TGCGCCAGCAGCTTTGAGGCAGGGGGCGTCGACGAGCAGTACTTC
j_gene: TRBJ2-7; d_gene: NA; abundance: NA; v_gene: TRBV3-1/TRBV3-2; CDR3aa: CASSSTYEQYF; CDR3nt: TGTGCCAGCAGCTCCACCTACGAGCAGTACTTC
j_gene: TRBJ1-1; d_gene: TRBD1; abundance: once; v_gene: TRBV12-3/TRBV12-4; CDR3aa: CASSPTGENEAFF; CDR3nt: TGTGCCAGCAGTCCGACAGGGGAAAATGAAGCTTTCTTT
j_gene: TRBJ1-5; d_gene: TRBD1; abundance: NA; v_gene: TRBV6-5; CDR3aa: CASTPGQGVGQPQHF; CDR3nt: TGTGCCAGCACCCCTGGACAGGGGGTAGGGCAGCCCCAGCATTTT
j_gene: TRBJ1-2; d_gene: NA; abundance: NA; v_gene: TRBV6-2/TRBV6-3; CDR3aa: CASSDRDSEIYGYTF; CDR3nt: TGTGCCAGCAGCGACCGGGATTCGGAAATCTATGGCTACACCTTC
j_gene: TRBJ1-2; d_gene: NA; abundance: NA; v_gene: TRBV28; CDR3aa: CASSVVAGADYGYTF; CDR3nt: TGTGCCAGCTCGGTTGTAGCAGGGGCCGACTATGGCTACACCTTC
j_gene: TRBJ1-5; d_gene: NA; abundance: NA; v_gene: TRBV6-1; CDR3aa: CASSEVGGPNQPQHF; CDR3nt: TGTGCCAGCAGTGAGGTCGGGGGGCCCAATCAGCCCCAGCATTTT
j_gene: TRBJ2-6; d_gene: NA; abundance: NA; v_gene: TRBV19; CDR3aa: CASSTSGSGANVLTF; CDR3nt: TGTGCCAGTAGTACCTCGGGATCTGGGGCCAACGTCCTGACTTTC
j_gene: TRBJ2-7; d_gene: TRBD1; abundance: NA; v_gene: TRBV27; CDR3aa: CASSLHPPGQGFYEQYF; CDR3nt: TGTGCCAGCAGTTTACATCCCCCGGGACAGGGGTTCTACGAGCAGTACTTC
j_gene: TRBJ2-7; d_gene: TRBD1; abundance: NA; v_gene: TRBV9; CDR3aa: CASSVGTDRENEQYF; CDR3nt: TGTGCCAGCAGCGTAGGTACCGACAGGGAAAACGAGCAGTACTTC
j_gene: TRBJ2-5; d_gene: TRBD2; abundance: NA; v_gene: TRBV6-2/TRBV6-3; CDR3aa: CASSYRLAGGLRETQYF; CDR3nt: TGTGCCAGCAGTTACAGGCTAGCGGGGGGTTTACGAGAGACCCAGTACTTC
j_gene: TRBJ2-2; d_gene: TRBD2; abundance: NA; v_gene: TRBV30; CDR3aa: CAWSEAGVTGELFF; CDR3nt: TGTGCCTGGTCGGAAGCGGGGGTCACCGGGGAGCTGTTTTTT
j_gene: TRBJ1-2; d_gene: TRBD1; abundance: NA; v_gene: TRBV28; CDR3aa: CASSTGGQGAQYGYTF; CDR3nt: TGTGCCAGCAGTACCGGGGGGCAGGGGGCCCAATATGGCTACACCTTC
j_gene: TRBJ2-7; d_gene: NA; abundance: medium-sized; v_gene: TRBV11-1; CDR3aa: CASSLAAGYEQYF; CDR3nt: TGTGCCAGCAGCTTAGCGGCCGGGTACGAGCAGTACTTC
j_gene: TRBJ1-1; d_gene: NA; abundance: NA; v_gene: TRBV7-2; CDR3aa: CASSPRGPLNTEAFF; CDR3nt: TGTGCCAGCAGCCCCAGGGGCCCACTGAACACTGAAGCTTTCTTT
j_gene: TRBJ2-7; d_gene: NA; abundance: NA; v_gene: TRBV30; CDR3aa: CAWSWPNPYEQYF; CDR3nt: TGTGCCTGGAGTTGGCCCAACCCCTACGAGCAGTACTTC
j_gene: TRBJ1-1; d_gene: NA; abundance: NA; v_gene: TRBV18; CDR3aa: CASSPPSYEAFF; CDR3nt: TGTGCCAGCTCCCCACCCTCGTATGAAGCTTTCTTT